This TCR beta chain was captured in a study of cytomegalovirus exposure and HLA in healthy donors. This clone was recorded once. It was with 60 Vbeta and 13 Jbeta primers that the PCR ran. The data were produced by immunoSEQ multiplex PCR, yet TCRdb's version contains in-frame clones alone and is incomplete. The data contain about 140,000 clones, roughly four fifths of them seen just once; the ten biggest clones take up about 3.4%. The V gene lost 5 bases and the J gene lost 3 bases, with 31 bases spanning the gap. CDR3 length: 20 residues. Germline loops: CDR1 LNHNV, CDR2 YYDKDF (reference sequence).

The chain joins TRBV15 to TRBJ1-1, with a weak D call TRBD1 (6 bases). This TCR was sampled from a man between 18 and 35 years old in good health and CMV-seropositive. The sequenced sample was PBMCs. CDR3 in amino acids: CATSPERGRGFDSGDTEAFF. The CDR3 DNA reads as TGTGCCACCAGCCCCGAGCGTGGCAGGGGTTTTGATTCAGGGGACACTGAAGCTTTCTTT. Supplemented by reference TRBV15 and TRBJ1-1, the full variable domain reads DAMVIQNPRYQVTQFGKPVTLSCSQTLNHNVMYWYQQKSSQAPKLLFHYYDKDFNNEADTPDNFQSRRPNTSFCFLDIRSPGLGDTAMYLCATSPERGRGFDSGDTEAFFGQGTRLTVV.